The T cell receptor (beta chain) under discussion was sequenced for a study of CD8+ T cells in alopecia areata. Study overall: Treatment comprised oral tofacitinib, 5 to 10 mg twice daily, in treated patients. Study-wide points: Sequenced scalp T cells also include alphabeta T cells resident in normal skin. Scalp lesions, especially in alopecia totalis/universalis, had higher clonality than normal scalp.

Of note for this clone: Its antigen is not known.

From alopecia areata patients, lesional scalp punch biopsies and peripheral blood were collected. The authors extracted RNA and reverse transcribed it into cDNA as the sequencing template. Assay: immunoSEQ multiplex PCR; the TCRdb copy retains only in-frame clones and omits some. The top ten clones hold 1.7% of a sample with roughly 200,000 clones, roughly 60% of them seen once. The sequences come from CD4+ T cells sorted from blood, collected at week 0. The origin of this receptor is a human donor with alopecia areata.

For the CDR3, the DNA is TGCAGCGTTGAACTGGGTCAGCCCCGAGGCACCGGGGAGCTGTTTTTT. This translates into CSVELGQPRGTGELFF. V and J are TRBV29-1 and TRBJ2-2; no reliable D call. V lost 2 bases to trimming and J lost 4 bases, with 17 bases between them. The CDR3 runs to 16 residues. Germline CDR1 is SQVTM and CDR2 is ANQGSEA.